This paragraph covers one T cell receptor (beta chain) sequence. CDR1 and CDR2 (germline): LGHNA, YSLEER. This CDR3 is built from 17 residues. The V gene end was trimmed by 3 bases and the J gene end by 0 bases; junction bases not matched to a gene: 9. This sample was taken from a study of control samples from healthy donors and cancer patients. The data were produced by immunoSEQ multiplex PCR, yet TCRdb's version contains in-frame clones alone and is incomplete. The data contain about 130,000 clones, about nine tenths of them singletons. The sequenced sample consisted of blood. The sequence derives from a man aged 18 to 29 in good health. The genes are TRBV4-3 and TRBJ1-1; TRBD1 aligns across 8 bases. The CDR3 sequence is CASSQIPTGVMNTEAFF. The CDR3 nucleotides read TGCGCCAGCAGCCAGATACCGACAGGGGTCATGAACACTGAAGCTTTCTTT.